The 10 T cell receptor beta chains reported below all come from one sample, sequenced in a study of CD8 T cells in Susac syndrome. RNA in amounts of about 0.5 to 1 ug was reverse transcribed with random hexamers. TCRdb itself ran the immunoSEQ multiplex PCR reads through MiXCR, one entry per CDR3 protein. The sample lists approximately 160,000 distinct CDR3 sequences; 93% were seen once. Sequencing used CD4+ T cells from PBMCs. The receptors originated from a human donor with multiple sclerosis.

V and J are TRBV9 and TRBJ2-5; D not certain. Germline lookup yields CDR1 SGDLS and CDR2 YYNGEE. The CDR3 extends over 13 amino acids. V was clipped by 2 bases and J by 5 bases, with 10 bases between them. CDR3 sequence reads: CASSVALGETQYF. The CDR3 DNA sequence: TGTGCCAGCAGCGTCGCCCTAGGGGAGACCCAGTACTTC.

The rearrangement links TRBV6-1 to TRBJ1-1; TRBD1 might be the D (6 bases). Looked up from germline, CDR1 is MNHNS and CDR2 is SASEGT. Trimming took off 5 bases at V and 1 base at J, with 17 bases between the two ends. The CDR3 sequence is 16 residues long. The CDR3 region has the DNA TGTGCCAGCAGTCCCCCGTCTAGGACAGCGAACACTGAAGCTTTCTTT. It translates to CASSPPSRTANTEAFF.

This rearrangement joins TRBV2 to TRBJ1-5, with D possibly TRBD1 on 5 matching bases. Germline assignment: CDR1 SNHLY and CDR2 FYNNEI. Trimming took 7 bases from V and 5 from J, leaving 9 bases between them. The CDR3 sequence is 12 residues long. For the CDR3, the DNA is TGTGCCAGCATAAGAGGGGATCAGCCCCAGCATTTT. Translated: CASIRGDQPQHF.

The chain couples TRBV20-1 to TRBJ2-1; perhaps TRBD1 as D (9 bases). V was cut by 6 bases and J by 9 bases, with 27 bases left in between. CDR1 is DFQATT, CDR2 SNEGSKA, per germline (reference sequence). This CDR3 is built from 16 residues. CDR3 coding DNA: TGCAGTGCCCCGGGAAGGACAGGGGTCCGGGGGGGTGAGCAGTTCTTC. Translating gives CSAPGRTGVRGGEQFF.

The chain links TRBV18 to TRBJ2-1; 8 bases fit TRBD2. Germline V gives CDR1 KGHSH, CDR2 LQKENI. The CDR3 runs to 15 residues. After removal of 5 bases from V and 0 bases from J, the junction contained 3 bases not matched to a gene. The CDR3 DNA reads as TGTGCCAGCTCAATAGCGGGGACCTCCTACAATGAGCAGTTCTTC. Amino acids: CASSIAGTSYNEQFF.

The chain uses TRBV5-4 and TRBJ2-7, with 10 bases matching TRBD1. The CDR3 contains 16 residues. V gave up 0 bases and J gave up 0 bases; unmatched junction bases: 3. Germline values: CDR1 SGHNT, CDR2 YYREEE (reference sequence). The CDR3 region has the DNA TGTGCCAGCAGCTTGGCACGGACAGGGGGCTCCTACGAGCAGTACTTC. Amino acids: CASSLARTGGSYEQYF.

The CDR3 bases are TGTGCCAGTAGTGCCGGAGGGTTCCCCACGACCCAGTACTTC. Translating gives CASSAGGFPTTQYF. The chain employs TRBV19 and TRBJ2-5, with D possibly TRBD2 on 6 matching bases. CDR3 length: 14 residues. The germline gives CDR1 LNHDA, CDR2 SQIVND (reference sequence). V was cut by 5 bases and J by 7 bases, with 17 bases left in between. Combining the CDR3 with reference TRBV19 and TRBJ2-5 gives the whole variable domain DGGITQSPKYLFRKEGQNVTLSCEQNLNHDAMYWYRQDPGQGLRLIYYSQIVNDFQKGDIAEGYSVSREKKESFPLTVTSAQKNPTAFYLCASSAGGFPTTQYFGPGTRLLVL.

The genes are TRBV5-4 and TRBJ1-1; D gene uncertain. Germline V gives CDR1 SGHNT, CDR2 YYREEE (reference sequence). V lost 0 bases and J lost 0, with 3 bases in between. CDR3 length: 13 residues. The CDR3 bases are TGTGCCAGCAGCTTGGCACTGAACACTGAAGCTTTCTTT. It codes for CASSLALNTEAFF.

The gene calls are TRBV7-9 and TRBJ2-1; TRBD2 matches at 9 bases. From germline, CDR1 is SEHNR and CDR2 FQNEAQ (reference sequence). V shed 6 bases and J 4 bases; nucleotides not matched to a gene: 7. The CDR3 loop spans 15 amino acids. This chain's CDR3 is CASRAGGRLYNEQFF. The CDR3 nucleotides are TGTGCCAGCAGAGCGGGGGGCAGACTGTACAATGAGCAGTTCTTC.

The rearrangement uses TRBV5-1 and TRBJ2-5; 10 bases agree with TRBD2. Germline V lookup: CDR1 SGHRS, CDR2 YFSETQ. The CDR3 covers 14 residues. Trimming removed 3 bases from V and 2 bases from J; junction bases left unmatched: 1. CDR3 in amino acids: CASSWTSGQETQYF. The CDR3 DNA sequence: TGCGCCAGCAGCTGGACTAGCGGACAAGAGACCCAGTACTTC.